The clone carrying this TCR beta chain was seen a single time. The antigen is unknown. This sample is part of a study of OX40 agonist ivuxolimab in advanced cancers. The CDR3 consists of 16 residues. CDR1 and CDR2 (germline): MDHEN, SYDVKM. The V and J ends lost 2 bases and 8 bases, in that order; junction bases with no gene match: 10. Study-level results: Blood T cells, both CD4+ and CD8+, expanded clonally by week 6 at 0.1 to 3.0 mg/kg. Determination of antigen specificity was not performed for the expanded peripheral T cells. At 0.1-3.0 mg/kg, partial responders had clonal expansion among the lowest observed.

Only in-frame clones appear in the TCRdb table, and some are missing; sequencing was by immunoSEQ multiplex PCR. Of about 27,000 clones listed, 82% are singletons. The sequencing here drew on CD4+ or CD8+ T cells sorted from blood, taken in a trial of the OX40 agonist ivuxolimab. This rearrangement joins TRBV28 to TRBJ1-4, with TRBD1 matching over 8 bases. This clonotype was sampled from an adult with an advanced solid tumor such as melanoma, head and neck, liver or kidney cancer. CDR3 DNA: TGTGCCAGCAGTTTACGGGAAACAGGGGGGGAAGAAAAACTGTTTTTT. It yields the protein CASSLRETGGEEKLFF.